This TCR beta chain appears in the sequencing data of a study of regulatory and conventional T cells in RAG deficiency. Study observations and caveats: Other subsets showed roughly 10-fold reductions, but Treg unique TCR beta sequences fell roughly 97-fold in these patients. Patient subsets had shorter CDR3s; Omenn Treg-Tconv overlap exceeded 85%. Sorted Omenn CD25-high CD127-low cells may not be bona fide Tregs.

As concerns this clone: Antigen: not known.

Per germline, CDR1 MNHEY and CDR2 SVGAGI. The CDR3 covers 14 residues. V lost 7 bases and J 10 bases, leaving 19 bases between the germline ends. Only in-frame clones appear in the TCRdb table, and some are missing; sequencing was by immunoSEQ multiplex PCR. The sample contains 10,000 to 15,000 clones, around 94% of which appear only once. Blood CD4+ CD25-low CD127-high conventional T cells supplied the genomic DNA template. These data also featured in a second study, about regulatory T cells. As that report states: The PCR used 52 TRBV and 13 TRBJ primers. Skewed V and J usage and few unique V-J pairs marked patient repertoires, most in Tregs.

The sequenced sample was CD4+ effector T cells sorted from blood. This TCR was recovered from a human donor in good health. The chain carries TRBV6-5 and TRBJ1-4, with D possibly TRBD1 on 6 matching bases. CDR3 amino acids: CASTIGTSLAKLFF. CDR3 DNA sequence: TGTGCCAGCACTATCGGGACAAGTCTCGCAAAACTGTTTTTT.